This entry features one T cell receptor beta chain sequence. No antigen is known for it. This specimen belongs to a study of cytomegalovirus exposure and HLA in healthy donors. Regarding the study as a whole: In the analysis, some V segments, TRBV6-2 and TRBV6-3 included, were excluded as indistinguishable. Researchers reported from a later analysis that most CMV-associated TCR beta chains appeared HLA-restricted. Under in vitro conditions, a few CMV-associated chains were confirmed as specific for CMV antigens. Rarity characterized most TCR sequences, yet some public TCRs appeared in many donors.

With V trimmed by 6 bases and J by 1 base, 6 bases remained unmatched. The CDR3 extends over 15 amino acids. Germline V gene lookup returns CDR1 MNHEY and CDR2 SVGAGI. The PCR ran on 60 Vbeta and 13 Jbeta primers. Assay: immunoSEQ multiplex PCR; the TCRdb copy retains only in-frame clones and omits some. The sample records about 130,000 clones, about 82% being singletons. This TCR derives from a man aged 25-40 years in good health and CMV-seronegative. The V call is TRBV6-5, the J call TRBJ2-7; 10 bases fit TRBD1. The sequencing sample was made of PBMCs. CDR3 region: CASRSGTGDSYEQYF. Written as DNA, the CDR3 is TGTGCCAGCAGATCCGGGACAGGGGATTCCTACGAGCAGTACTTC.